These T cell receptor beta chains were read from a single sample in a study of T cells after yellow fever vaccination. TCRdb re-called the 5' RACE reads with MiXCR, one entry per CDR3 protein. Here the sample spans more than 350,000 distinct CDR3 sequences, around 10% being singletons. The specimen comprised PBMCs, sampled on the day of the first yellow fever vaccination. These receptors originate from a young man who received the YFV17D yellow fever vaccine. Each CDR3 is given with its conserved first and last residue. Fields, in order: D gene, clone size, V gene, J gene, CDR3 protein, CDR3 DNA. The D gene is left open where the match is weak. Size is omitted from some rows. Given values are once, few, many or a class for expanded clones.

D gene: NA; clone size: NA; V gene: TRBV20-1; J gene: TRBJ1-5; CDR3 protein: CSASGAGQPQHF; CDR3 DNA: TGCAGTGCTTCAGGGGCAGGTCAGCCCCAGCATTTT
D gene: NA; clone size: few; V gene: TRBV4-1; J gene: TRBJ2-1; CDR3 protein: CASSNRGGGSSYNEQFF; CDR3 DNA: TGCGCCAGCAGCAATAGGGGAGGGGGGAGCTCCTACAATGAGCAGTTCTTC
D gene: TRBD1; clone size: few; V gene: TRBV4-3; J gene: TRBJ2-7; CDR3 protein: CASSPLSGQANYEQYF; CDR3 DNA: TGCGCCAGCAGCCCTTTGTCGGGACAGGCAAACTACGAGCAGTACTTC
D gene: NA; clone size: NA; V gene: TRBV20-1; J gene: TRBJ2-5; CDR3 protein: CSALRALTRETQYF; CDR3 DNA: TGCAGTGCGCTCCGGGCACTCACGCGGGAGACCCAGTACTTC
D gene: TRBD2; clone size: many; V gene: TRBV3-1; J gene: TRBJ2-3; CDR3 protein: CASSQGETSGLSTDTQYF; CDR3 DNA: TGTGCCAGCAGCCAAGGGGAGACTAGCGGATTGAGCACAGATACGCAGTATTTT
D gene: NA; clone size: NA; V gene: TRBV4-1; J gene: TRBJ2-7; CDR3 protein: CASSQTPGVSYEQYF; CDR3 DNA: TGCGCCAGCAGCCAAACCCCCGGGGTATCCTACGAGCAGTACTTC
D gene: NA; clone size: few; V gene: TRBV29-1; J gene: TRBJ2-4; CDR3 protein: CSVVPLAKNIQYF; CDR3 DNA: TGCAGCGTAGTCCCACTAGCCAAAAACATTCAGTACTTC
D gene: TRBD1; clone size: many; V gene: TRBV14; J gene: TRBJ2-1; CDR3 protein: CASSRQGNEQFF; CDR3 DNA: TGTGCCAGCAGTCGACAGGGGAATGAGCAGTTCTTC
D gene: NA; clone size: NA; V gene: TRBV11-2; J gene: TRBJ2-1; CDR3 protein: CASSLRGDSSYNEQFF; CDR3 DNA: TGTGCCAGCAGCTTGCGGGGGGACAGCTCCTACAATGAGCAGTTCTTC
D gene: NA; clone size: few; V gene: TRBV12-3/TRBV12-4; J gene: TRBJ2-3; CDR3 protein: CASSWLGTDTQYF; CDR3 DNA: TGTGCCAGCTCATGGTTGGGCACAGATACGCAGTATTTT
D gene: NA; clone size: NA; V gene: TRBV5-4; J gene: TRBJ1-6; CDR3 protein: CASSRDRTGPAPLHF; CDR3 DNA: TGTGCCAGCAGCCGAGACAGGACCGGTCCTGCACCCCTCCACTTT
D gene: NA; clone size: NA; V gene: TRBV4-2; J gene: TRBJ2-3; CDR3 protein: CASSRKTGDTQYF; CDR3 DNA: TGTGCCAGCAGCCGAAAAACTGGGGATACGCAGTATTTT
D gene: NA; clone size: NA; V gene: TRBV24-1; J gene: TRBJ2-1; CDR3 protein: CATSDPQGDEQFF; CDR3 DNA: TGTGCCACCAGTGACCCTCAGGGTGATGAGCAGTTCTTC
D gene: NA; clone size: few; V gene: TRBV12-3/TRBV12-4; J gene: TRBJ2-6; CDR3 protein: CASSLNGANVLTF; CDR3 DNA: TGTGCCAGCAGTTTAAACGGGGCCAACGTCCTGACTTTC
D gene: TRBD2; clone size: NA; V gene: TRBV5-4; J gene: TRBJ2-5; CDR3 protein: CASSERGAQENQYF; CDR3 DNA: TGTGCCAGCAGCGAGCGGGGGGCTCAAGAGAACCAGTACTTC
D gene: TRBD1; clone size: few; V gene: TRBV9; J gene: TRBJ2-3; CDR3 protein: CASSAQGALTDTQYF; CDR3 DNA: TGTGCCAGCAGCGCCCAGGGGGCGTTAACAGATACGCAGTATTTT
D gene: NA; clone size: many; V gene: TRBV12-3/TRBV12-4; J gene: TRBJ1-3; CDR3 protein: CASSSWGIGNTIYF; CDR3 DNA: TGTGCCAGCAGTTCGTGGGGCATTGGAAACACCATATATTTT
D gene: NA; clone size: many; V gene: TRBV4-1; J gene: TRBJ2-6; CDR3 protein: CASSQDFRGARLSSGANVLTF; CDR3 DNA: TGCGCCAGCAGCCAAGATTTTCGGGGGGCGCGGCTATCTTCTGGGGCCAACGTCCTGACTTTC
D gene: TRBD2; clone size: many; V gene: TRBV20-1; J gene: TRBJ2-1; CDR3 protein: CSARGLAGDSYNEQFF; CDR3 DNA: TGCAGTGCTAGAGGACTAGCGGGGGACTCCTACAATGAGCAGTTCTTC
D gene: TRBD1; clone size: many; V gene: TRBV7-9; J gene: TRBJ2-3; CDR3 protein: CASSSWDRGFPDTQYF; CDR3 DNA: TGTGCCAGCAGCTCCTGGGACAGGGGGTTCCCAGATACGCAGTATTTT